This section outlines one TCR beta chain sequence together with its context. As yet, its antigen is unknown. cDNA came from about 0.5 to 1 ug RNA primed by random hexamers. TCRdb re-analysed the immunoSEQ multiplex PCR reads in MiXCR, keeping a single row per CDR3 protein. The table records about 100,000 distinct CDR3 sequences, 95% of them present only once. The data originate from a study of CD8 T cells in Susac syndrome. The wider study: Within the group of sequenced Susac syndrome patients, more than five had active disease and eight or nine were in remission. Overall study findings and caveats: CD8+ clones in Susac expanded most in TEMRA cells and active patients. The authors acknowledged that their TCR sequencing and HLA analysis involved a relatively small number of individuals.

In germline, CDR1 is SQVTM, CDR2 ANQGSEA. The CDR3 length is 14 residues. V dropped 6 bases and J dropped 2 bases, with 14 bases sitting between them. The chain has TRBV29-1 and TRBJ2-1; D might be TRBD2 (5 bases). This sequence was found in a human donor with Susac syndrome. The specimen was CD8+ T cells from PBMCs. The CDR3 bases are TGCAGCGTCGTGCAGAGGGCGACCTACAATGAGCAGTTCTTC. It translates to CSVVQRATYNEQFF.